Reported below is one T cell receptor (beta chain). The protocol was immunoSEQ multiplex PCR, while the TCRdb copy is restricted to in-frame clones and leaves out a portion. The table has about 130,000 clones, 80% to 90% seen once. This sample is drawn from a study of identifying expanded T cells in peripheral blood. CDR1 and CDR2 from the germline V gene are SQVTM and ANQGSEA. The CDR3 runs to 14 residues. V was trimmed by 4 bases and J by 0 bases, leaving 9 bases between them. Material for sequencing was blood. The sequence was collected from a person between 18 and 75 years old in good health. The V gene is TRBV29-1, the J gene TRBJ2-2; D perhaps matches TRBD2 (5 bases). The CDR3 DNA follows: TGCAGCGTTGGGGAGCAAACGAACACCGGGGAGCTGTTTTTT. Protein sequence: CSVGEQTNTGELFF.